Below are 8 T cell receptor beta chains sequenced from a single sample in a study of blood T cell repertoires in COVID-19. The protocol was immunoSEQ multiplex PCR, while the TCRdb copy is restricted to in-frame clones and leaves out a portion. There are a few hundred thousand clones in the sample; approximately 83% occur only once, and about 1.3% lies in the top ten. The sequenced material came from PBMCs or T cells enriched from blood (not recorded which). The receptor set was obtained from a woman in her 40s with acute COVID-19.

V and J are TRBV27 and TRBJ1-2; perhaps TRBD1 as D (6 bases). Between the trimmed V and J ends, which lost 6 bases and 4 bases, there was a span of 18 bases. This CDR3 is 15 amino acids long. The germline gives CDR1 MNHEY, CDR2 SMNVEV (reference sequence). The CDR3 region is CASSPYGGRLYGYTF. DNA for the CDR3: TGTGCCAGCAGCCCCTACGGGGGGCGTCTCTATGGCTACACCTTC.

The chain employs TRBV11-2 and TRBJ1-1; the match to TRBD1 covers 8 bases. Germline values: CDR1 SGHAT, CDR2 FQNNGV. This CDR3 contains 15 residues. Trimming took 7 bases from V and 5 from J; bases not matched to a gene: 12. CDR3: CASTPPGTGGTEAFF. The CDR3 nucleotides are TGTGCCAGCACCCCCCCGGGGACAGGAGGGACTGAAGCTTTCTTT.

The table lists this clone with many counts. V gene TRBV11-2 combines with J gene TRBJ2-5, with 7 bases fitting TRBD1. CDR3 length: 13 residues. Losses at the gene ends were 2 bases for V and 5 bases for J; bases not matched to a gene: 2. Germline V gene sequence: CDR1 SGHAT, CDR2 FQNNGV. This CDR3 is CASSLSTGETQYF. CDR3 DNA: TGTGCCAGCAGCTTATCGACAGGGGAGACCCAGTACTTC.

This clone appeared many times. The chain links TRBV6-5 to TRBJ2-7, with TRBD1 matching 7 bases. The germline gives CDR1 MNHEY, CDR2 SVGAGI. With 5 bases clipped from V and 2 bases from J, the junction kept 6 bases outside the gene matches. The CDR3 is made up of 14 amino acids. The CDR3 sequence is CASSKQQGTYEQYF. In DNA, the CDR3 is TGTGCCAGCAGTAAGCAACAGGGGACCTACGAGCAGTACTTC.

This chain links TRBV3-1 (or the pseudogene TRBV3-2) with TRBJ1-1; no clear D. The CDR3 is 15 amino acids. V dropped 1 base and J dropped 1 base, with 10 bases sitting between them. The germline V gene has CDR1 LGHDT and CDR2 YNNKEL (reference sequence). The CDR3 sequence is CASSQGGRANTEAFF. CDR3 DNA sequence: TGTGCCAGCAGCCAAGGAGGCAGAGCGAACACTGAAGCTTTCTTT.

V usage is TRBV2 and J usage is TRBJ1-2, with a possible D match to TRBD1 (5 bases). Germline V CDR1 and CDR2: SNHLY, FYNNEI. Trimming stripped 6 bases from V and 4 bases from J, with 9 bases between. The CDR3 is made up of 12 amino acids. The CDR3 loop reads CASRGLGYGYTF. The CDR3 nucleotides read TGTGCCAGCAGGGGGCTGGGCTATGGCTACACCTTC. Full variable domain (missing parts from reference TRBV2 and TRBJ1-2): EPEVTQTPSHQVTQMGQEVILRCVPISNHLYFYWYRQILGQKVEFLVSFYNNEISEKSEIFDDQFSVERPDGSNFTLKIRSTKLEDSAMYFCASRGLGYGYTFGSGTRLTVV.

The chain employs TRBV19 and TRBJ1-1; 7 positions match TRBD1. The V segment lost 6 bases and the J segment 7 bases; nucleotides outside the gene matches: 14. Per germline, CDR1 LNHDA and CDR2 SQIVND (reference sequence). The CDR3 is made up of 15 amino acids. The CDR3 sequence is CASSQTTGFEVEAFF. The CDR3 DNA sequence: TGTGCCAGTAGCCAGACGACAGGGTTCGAGGTTGAAGCTTTCTTT.

The V gene is TRBV18, the J gene TRBJ1-3; no firm D call. Germline V lookup: CDR1 KGHSH, CDR2 LQKENI. The CDR3 is 12 amino acids. V shed 8 bases and J shed 8 bases, with 13 bases lying between them. CDR3 protein: CASPRVRYTIYF. The CDR3 DNA is TGTGCCAGCCCCCGGGTACGGTACACCATATATTTT.